Shown below are 3 T cell receptor beta chains from a single sample sequenced in a study of cytomegalovirus exposure and HLA in healthy donors. PCR involved 60 Vbeta and 13 Jbeta primers. TCRdb keeps only in-frame clones here, not all; method: immunoSEQ multiplex PCR. The sample contains around 130,000 clones, around 82% of which appear only once. The material sequenced was PBMCs. The origin of the receptors is a man in his fifties or sixties in good health and CMV-seronegative.

The chain combines TRBV2 with TRBJ2-7; D is undetermined. V was cut by 1 base and J by 3 bases, with 13 bases left in between. Germline V gene sequence: CDR1 SNHLY, CDR2 FYNNEI. This CDR3 has 15 amino acids. CDR3 region: CASSEGGGSYYEQYF. CDR3 nucleotides: TGTGCCAGCAGTGAAGGCGGCGGATCTTACTACGAGCAGTACTTC.

J is TRBJ2-5 and V is TRBV7-2; D call uncertain. The CDR3 consists of 13 residues. Trimming cost V 1 base and J 5 bases, with 8 bases left between them. CDR1 is SGHTA, CDR2 FQGNSA, per germline. CDR3 sequence reads: CASSLGGPETQYF. As DNA, the CDR3 is TGTGCCAGCAGCTTAGGTGGCCCGGAGACCCAGTACTTC.

This clone appeared a single time. V and J are TRBV29-1 and TRBJ2-4; TRBD1 matches at 12 bases. Trimming removed 5 bases from V and 7 bases from J; junction bases left unmatched: 9. Germline V gene data show CDR1 as SQVTM and CDR2 as ANQGSEA. CDR3 size: 15 residues. CDR3 loop: CSVLPPGQGANIQYF. CDR3 in DNA: TGCAGCGTTTTACCCCCGGGACAGGGGGCGAACATTCAGTACTTC.